This T cell receptor beta chain was observed in a study of CD8+ T cells in alopecia areata. The wider study: The share of scalp area affected provided the severity score for treated patients.

TCR sequencing used cDNA made by reverse transcription of extracted RNA. Sequencing was performed with immunoSEQ multiplex PCR; in TCRdb, only in-frame clones are kept and a portion is missing. The sample holds more than 150,000 clones, about half seen once. Treatment described: oral pan-JAK inhibitor, 5-10 mg twice daily. Alopecia areata patients provided lesional scalp punch biopsies and peripheral blood, both collected for the study. The length of the CDR3 is 12 residues. CDR1 is SQVTM and CDR2 is ANQGSEA in the germline V gene. Trimming removed 3 bases from V and 3 bases from J, with 8 bases in between. In the case of this clone: Other DNA sequences in this sample translate to the same CDR3.

The clonotype was recovered from a human donor with alopecia areata. The sample here was CD8+ T cells sorted from blood, taken between weeks 51 and 54, from a patient treated with tofacitinib. This chain joins TRBV29-1 and TRBJ2-5; no clear D gene. In DNA, the CDR3 is TGCAGCGTTGATAGAGGAGAAGAGACCCAGTACTTC. Its protein product is CSVDRGEETQYF.